The table lists the clone carrying this T cell receptor (beta chain) with many counts. Its antigen is still unknown. This sample is part of a study of sequential checkpoint blockade in melanoma. Study-level background: Maintenance nivolumab came after either treatment sequence. DNA from 90 to 100 pretreatment tumor samples underwent TCRβ immunosequencing.

Treatment: randomized to nivolumab then ipilimumab (arm A) or the reverse (arm B). This table comes from immunoSEQ multiplex PCR, and its TCRdb copy is limited to in-frame clones, with some not included. There are some 13,000 clones in the sample; over 20% occur only once, and over 5% lies in the top ten. CDR3 length equals 13 residues. V lost 2 bases to trimming and J lost 5 bases, with 10 bases between them. Germline loops: CDR1 MNHGY, CDR2 SAAAGT. Study results and limitations: In arm A, pretreatment tumor clonality was associated with response. Mutational load did not correlate with tumor T-cell fraction or clonality.

The V gene is TRBV6-8, the J gene TRBJ2-7; D is undetermined. Sequenced here: tumor tissue (inferred from file names), sampled from a patient given nivolumab and ipilimumab in sequence. This sequence was found in a human donor with melanoma. This CDR3 is CASSYRAANEQYF. CDR3 DNA: TGTGCCAGCAGTTACCGCGCTGCGAACGAGCAGTACTTC.